The following is a TCR beta chain sequence with its context. Its specific antigen is unknown. Base qualities are not recorded, but no much larger clone differs from it by a single base. CDR1 and CDR2, per the germline V gene, are KGHSH and LQKENI. At the junction V is shortened by 2 bases and J by 8 bases; bases outside the gene matches: 11. Counted from cysteine to phenylalanine, this CDR3 has 16 amino acids. Left in the record is the CDR3 DNA by itself, 48 bases read in frame from the first base. One collaborating source in Seattle enrolled patients while the patients were actively infected and followed the patients over time throughout the course of disease. The collaborating institutions used their own protocols to collect whole blood in K2EDTA tubes. For TCRbeta analysis, collaborators shipped samples in one of three forms: frozen whole blood, isolated PBMCs, or DNA extracted from either of those sample types.

TCRbeta CDR3 regions were amplified from genomic DNA by means of the immunoSEQ Assay, a bias-controlled multiplex PCR. As for how the authors treated the data: Within the assay, amplification of reference gene primers was used to estimate how many nucleated cells each sample contained. To quantify the absolute abundance of each unique TCRbeta CDR3 rearrangement, sequence reads were collapsed and filtered. For each sample, productive Simpson clonality was calculated as the square root of Simpson's diversity index over productive rearrangements. TCRdb stores this immuneACCESS table with in-frame sequences only. Part of the clones is absent; in the studies checked, under half of the shortfall reflects unresolved V genes, and no reason is known for the rest. The V and J calls and the clone size are those of that table, but D and trimming were determined from the DNA. A total of roughly 480,000 clones appear in this sample, 75% to 90% of them only once. The ten largest clonotypes hold roughly 1% of the sample.

The sample originates from a study of blood T cell repertoires in COVID-19 (dated by TCRdb to 2020 to 2021). Broadly, across the study: Samples covering the acute and convalescent phases of COVID-19 were provided by collaborators in the United States, Italy and Spain. The prospective study material was composed of cDNA or gDNA derived from T cells, B-cell-depleted T cells, or PBMCs. Deeply sampled blood TCRbeta repertoires from subjects exposed to, actively infected with, or recovered from COVID-19 were included in the dataset. A freely available public database, intended as a resource for researchers studying the immune response to SARS-CoV-2, is where the repertoires were released. Samples were obtained from the ongoing ImmuneRACE study (first 160 participants) and from some 1,300 subjects provided by 6 global collaborators. A de-identified subject ID, COVID-19 status, age in years and sex were almost always included in the sample metadata. HLA class I and class II types, where available, came from metadata supplied by the sample provider rather than from assay-based typing. What the work shows at the level of the full study, not this receptor alone: The amount of clinical and demographic metadata varied by source and participant and was provided uncurated.

Sequencing used peripheral blood. This TCR derives from a man aged 18 to 30 with COVID-19, enrolled during active disease. In this chain, TRBV18 is recombined with TRBJ2-1, with TRBD1 identical over 8 junction bases. The DNA sequence is given as TGTGCCAGCTCACCATCGGTGGCAGGGGGCTTACATGAGCAGTTCTTC. It translates to CASSPSVAGGLHEQFF.